These T cell receptor beta chains were read from a single sample in a study of identical twins. TCRdb reanalysed the 5' RACE reads using MiXCR and keeps one entry per CDR3 protein. This sample has fewer than 250,000 distinct CDR3 sequences; approximately 7% occur once, and the top ten carry roughly 3.6%. These data were also reused for a study on yellow fever vaccine responses in identical twins.

Material: memory (CD45RO+) T cells sorted from blood. The receptors stem from a woman aged 18-29 years in good health. The CDR3 runs from the conserved cysteine through the conserved F or W. A D gene is named only where the DNA matches it firmly. Size is stated for part of the rows, as once, few or many counts, or as a class when the clone is expanded.

j_call: TRBJ2-1; v_call: TRBV7-3; d_call: .; clone_size: many; cdr3_nt: TGTGCCAGCAGCCCTATCCCCGACGGCATAGATGAGCAGTTCTTC; cdr3_aa: CASSPIPDGIDEQFF
j_call: TRBJ2-3; v_call: TRBV5-1; d_call: .; clone_size: many; cdr3_nt: TGCGCCAGCAGCTTGGGCAGGACGGTTAGCACAGATACGCAGTATTTT; cdr3_aa: CASSLGRTVSTDTQYF
j_call: TRBJ2-7; v_call: TRBV25-1; d_call: .; clone_size: many; cdr3_nt: TGTGCCAGCAGTGAGATGGATGAGCAGTACTTC; cdr3_aa: CASSEMDEQYF
j_call: TRBJ2-3; v_call: TRBV5-6; d_call: .; clone_size: .; cdr3_nt: TGTGCCAGCAGCTTTGTCCGGGATACGCAGTATTTT; cdr3_aa: CASSFVRDTQYF
j_call: TRBJ2-3; v_call: TRBV15; d_call: TRBD2; clone_size: many; cdr3_nt: TGTGCCACCAGCACCCGACTAGCTTCAGATACGCAGTATTTT; cdr3_aa: CATSTRLASDTQYF
j_call: TRBJ2-7; v_call: TRBV18; d_call: .; clone_size: many; cdr3_nt: TGTGCCAGCTCACCCAGGGGGGCCTACGAGCAGTACTTC; cdr3_aa: CASSPRGAYEQYF
j_call: TRBJ2-1; v_call: TRBV28; d_call: TRBD2; clone_size: few; cdr3_nt: TGTGCCAGCAGTCCTCCGGGACTAGCGGATGAGCAGTTCTTC; cdr3_aa: CASSPPGLADEQFF
j_call: TRBJ2-3; v_call: TRBV4-1; d_call: TRBD2; clone_size: .; cdr3_nt: TGCGCCAGCAGCCAAGGCCTAGCGGGTGCCCCTCCAGATACGCAGTATTTT; cdr3_aa: CASSQGLAGAPPDTQYF
j_call: TRBJ2-3; v_call: TRBV7-8; d_call: .; clone_size: .; cdr3_nt: TGTGCCAGTCAATTCGGGACAGATACGCAGTATTTT; cdr3_aa: CASQFGTDTQYF
j_call: TRBJ1-1; v_call: TRBV6-2/TRBV6-3; d_call: TRBD1; clone_size: .; cdr3_nt: TGTGCCAGCAGTTACTCGACAGGGTTCGCTGAAGCTTTCTTT; cdr3_aa: CASSYSTGFAEAFF
j_call: TRBJ2-5; v_call: TRBV5-1; d_call: TRBD2; clone_size: few; cdr3_nt: TGCGCCAGCAGCACAGCGGGGGGAGCCGGTGAGACCCAGTACTTC; cdr3_aa: CASSTAGGAGETQYF
j_call: TRBJ2-5; v_call: TRBV5-1; d_call: TRBD2; clone_size: .; cdr3_nt: TGCGCCAGCAGAGGCGGACTAGCGGGAGGGCCTTCCTGGTACTTC; cdr3_aa: CASRGGLAGGPSWYF
j_call: TRBJ2-5; v_call: TRBV20-1; d_call: .; clone_size: few; cdr3_nt: TGCAGTACGAAGAGGGGTGGGGAGACCCAGTACTTC; cdr3_aa: CSTKRGGETQYF
j_call: TRBJ2-3; v_call: TRBV7-8; d_call: .; clone_size: few; cdr3_nt: TGTGCCAGCCGCTCAAGTACCAGGCGGGTGCTGGGGACAGATACGCAGTATTTT; cdr3_aa: CASRSSTRRVLGTDTQYF
j_call: TRBJ2-1; v_call: TRBV7-9; d_call: .; clone_size: .; cdr3_nt: TGTGCCAGCAGCTTAGATGGCGTCCATGAGCAGTTCTTC; cdr3_aa: CASSLDGVHEQFF
j_call: TRBJ2-2; v_call: TRBV20-1; d_call: .; clone_size: many; cdr3_nt: TGCAGTGCCCTTCTTGGAGGGGCGAACACCGGGGAGCTGTTTTTT; cdr3_aa: CSALLGGANTGELFF
j_call: TRBJ1-2; v_call: TRBV20-1; d_call: TRBD1; clone_size: few; cdr3_nt: TGCAGTGCTAGAATCGACGACAGGGCGCTCTATGGCTACACCTTC; cdr3_aa: CSARIDDRALYGYTF
j_call: TRBJ2-3; v_call: TRBV6-1; d_call: .; clone_size: few; cdr3_nt: TGTGCCAGCAGTAAACAGGGTATGCGCACAGATACGCAGTATTTT; cdr3_aa: CASSKQGMRTDTQYF
j_call: TRBJ2-1; v_call: TRBV28; d_call: .; clone_size: .; cdr3_nt: TGTGCCAGCAGATCTCCGGGCAGGGCGTTCTTC; cdr3_aa: CASRSPGRAFF
j_call: TRBJ1-1; v_call: TRBV10-3; d_call: .; clone_size: many; cdr3_nt: TGTGCCATCAGCGGGGGGGGCGGGATGAACACTGAAGCTTTCTTT; cdr3_aa: CAISGGGGMNTEAFF
j_call: TRBJ2-5; v_call: TRBV4-1; d_call: .; clone_size: few; cdr3_nt: TGCGCCAGCAGCCAGCCGGGACAGAGGGGGGGGACCCAGTACTTC; cdr3_aa: CASSQPGQRGGTQYF
j_call: TRBJ2-3; v_call: TRBV6-5; d_call: TRBD2; clone_size: .; cdr3_nt: TGTGCCAGCAGTACTGGACTAGCGGGGCGCACAGATACGCAGTATTTT; cdr3_aa: CASSTGLAGRTDTQYF
j_call: TRBJ2-5; v_call: TRBV5-5; d_call: TRBD2; clone_size: .; cdr3_nt: TGTGCCAGCAGCATCCGACTAGCGGGGTACCAAGAGACCCAGTACTTC; cdr3_aa: CASSIRLAGYQETQYF
j_call: TRBJ2-7; v_call: TRBV12-3/TRBV12-4; d_call: .; clone_size: .; cdr3_nt: TGTGCCAGCAGTTTGAGACAGACCTACGAGCAGTACTTC; cdr3_aa: CASSLRQTYEQYF
j_call: TRBJ2-1; v_call: TRBV12-3/TRBV12-4; d_call: .; clone_size: many; cdr3_nt: TGTGCCAGCAGTTCCCAGGCGGGACCCGTAAATGAGCAGTTCTTC; cdr3_aa: CASSSQAGPVNEQFF
j_call: TRBJ1-1; v_call: TRBV29-1; d_call: .; clone_size: few; cdr3_nt: TGCAGCGTACCTATCCGGGGACAAAGGGGGAACACTGAAGCTTTCTTT; cdr3_aa: CSVPIRGQRGNTEAFF
j_call: TRBJ1-2; v_call: TRBV20-1; d_call: .; clone_size: .; cdr3_nt: TGCAGTGACCGACGTAGTGAGGCCGGCGGCTACACCTTC; cdr3_aa: CSDRRSEAGGYTF
j_call: TRBJ2-1; v_call: TRBV7-9; d_call: .; clone_size: .; cdr3_nt: TGTGCCAGCAGCTTAGAAGGTGGACCCAACAATGAGCAGTTCTTC; cdr3_aa: CASSLEGGPNNEQFF
j_call: TRBJ2-1; v_call: TRBV27; d_call: .; clone_size: few; cdr3_nt: TGTGCCAGCAGTTTACTAACCGGCGATGAGCAGTTCTTC; cdr3_aa: CASSLLTGDEQFF
j_call: TRBJ2-7; v_call: TRBV6-1; d_call: .; clone_size: few; cdr3_nt: TGTGCCAGCAGGGAAATAGGGGGTTTAACGTCCGAGCAGTACTTC; cdr3_aa: CASREIGGLTSEQYF
j_call: TRBJ2-6; v_call: TRBV7-2; d_call: .; clone_size: .; cdr3_nt: TGTGCCAGCAGCTTGGCGGTCGGACGGCGTTTTAGGGCCAACGTCCTGACTTTC; cdr3_aa: CASSLAVGRRFRANVLTF
j_call: TRBJ2-3; v_call: TRBV20-1; d_call: .; clone_size: many; cdr3_nt: TGCAGTGCTACCCAGGTCACAGATACGCAGTATTTT; cdr3_aa: CSATQVTDTQYF
j_call: TRBJ2-4; v_call: TRBV5-6; d_call: .; clone_size: .; cdr3_nt: TGTGCCAGCAGCGGCAGGGGTAAAAACATTCAGTACTTC; cdr3_aa: CASSGRGKNIQYF
j_call: TRBJ2-1; v_call: TRBV11-3; d_call: .; clone_size: .; cdr3_nt: TGTGCCAGCAGCTTAGATATGCGAAATGAGCAGTTCTTC; cdr3_aa: CASSLDMRNEQFF
j_call: TRBJ1-1; v_call: TRBV28; d_call: .; clone_size: many; cdr3_nt: TGTGCCAGCAGTTTAGCCCCCCGACGTGAAGCTTTCTTT; cdr3_aa: CASSLAPRREAFF
j_call: TRBJ2-7; v_call: TRBV10-2; d_call: TRBD2; clone_size: many; cdr3_nt: TGCGCCAGCAGTGACGGTTCTAGCGGCGCCTACGAGCAGTACTTC; cdr3_aa: CASSDGSSGAYEQYF
j_call: TRBJ1-5; v_call: TRBV11-2; d_call: .; clone_size: .; cdr3_nt: TGTGCCAGCAGTGCCGAGGGGGGTGCCAATCAGCCCCAGCATTTT; cdr3_aa: CASSAEGGANQPQHF
j_call: TRBJ2-6; v_call: TRBV9; d_call: .; clone_size: many; cdr3_nt: TGTGCCAGCAGCGTAGGTGGGAGCTCTGGGGCCAACGTCCTGACTTTC; cdr3_aa: CASSVGGSSGANVLTF
j_call: TRBJ2-3; v_call: TRBV11-2; d_call: .; clone_size: few; cdr3_nt: TGTGCCAGCAGCTTAGTCGGGGACCGCACAGATACGCAGTATTTT; cdr3_aa: CASSLVGDRTDTQYF
j_call: TRBJ1-6; v_call: TRBV6-5; d_call: .; clone_size: few; cdr3_nt: TGTGCCAGCAAACGGGGGGATTCACCCCTCCACTTT; cdr3_aa: CASKRGDSPLHF
j_call: TRBJ2-6; v_call: TRBV24-1; d_call: .; clone_size: .; cdr3_nt: TGTGCCACCAGTGGAGCCCAGGGCTCTGGGGCCAACGTCCTGACTTTC; cdr3_aa: CATSGAQGSGANVLTF
j_call: TRBJ2-7; v_call: TRBV11-1; d_call: TRBD1; clone_size: .; cdr3_nt: TGTGCCAGCAGCGACCGGGACAGGGTGTCCGAGCAGTACTTC; cdr3_aa: CASSDRDRVSEQYF
j_call: TRBJ1-1; v_call: TRBV20-1; d_call: TRBD1; clone_size: many; cdr3_nt: TGCAGTGCTAGAGCAGGGGGCAAGAAAAACACTGAAGCTTTCTTT; cdr3_aa: CSARAGGKKNTEAFF
j_call: TRBJ2-7; v_call: TRBV15; d_call: .; clone_size: .; cdr3_nt: TGTGCCACCAGCAGCTCCCGGACACTTTACGAGCAGTACTTC; cdr3_aa: CATSSSRTLYEQYF
j_call: TRBJ1-5; v_call: TRBV28; d_call: TRBD1; clone_size: .; cdr3_nt: TGTGCCAGCAGTACAGGGGGCGTTCAGCCCCAGCATTTT; cdr3_aa: CASSTGGVQPQHF
j_call: TRBJ2-3; v_call: TRBV29-1; d_call: .; clone_size: few; cdr3_nt: TGCAGCGTTGTGGTATTTGCCACAGATACGCAGTATTTT; cdr3_aa: CSVVVFATDTQYF
j_call: TRBJ1-5; v_call: TRBV7-4; d_call: .; clone_size: few; cdr3_nt: TGTGCCACACAGGGTTCCAATCAGCCCCAGCATTTT; cdr3_aa: CATQGSNQPQHF
j_call: TRBJ2-1; v_call: TRBV11-2; d_call: TRBD2; clone_size: many; cdr3_nt: TGTGCCAGCAGCCCTCGACTAGCGGGGATCTACAATGAGCAGTTCTTC; cdr3_aa: CASSPRLAGIYNEQFF
j_call: TRBJ2-3; v_call: TRBV5-1; d_call: .; clone_size: many; cdr3_nt: TGCGCCAGCAGCTTGGCCAGGGTCGATACGCAGTATTTT; cdr3_aa: CASSLARVDTQYF
j_call: TRBJ2-5; v_call: TRBV25-1; d_call: .; clone_size: .; cdr3_nt: TGTGCCAGCAGTGCAGGGGTAATTGAGACCCAGTACTTC; cdr3_aa: CASSAGVIETQYF
j_call: TRBJ2-1; v_call: TRBV7-7; d_call: TRBD2; clone_size: .; cdr3_nt: TGTGCCAGCAGCCCACAACTGGGTAGCGGGAGGCGGAATGAGCAGTTCTTC; cdr3_aa: CASSPQLGSGRRNEQFF
j_call: TRBJ2-1; v_call: TRBV5-6; d_call: .; clone_size: many; cdr3_nt: TGTGCCAGCAGCCGGGCATTGCCGAGTGAGCAGTTCTTC; cdr3_aa: CASSRALPSEQFF
j_call: TRBJ1-1; v_call: TRBV5-1; d_call: .; clone_size: .; cdr3_nt: TGCGCCAGCAGCTTGGTAGAGGGGCGTACTGAAGCTTTCTTT; cdr3_aa: CASSLVEGRTEAFF